The clone carrying this TCR beta chain came up once. The antigen is not known. This entry is derived from a study of CD4 T cells in relation to SARS-CoV-2 and coronaviruses. Study information: After about nine days of antigen culture, PBMC TCR beta CDR3s were sequenced. Convalescent donors were aged roughly 21 to 72, with median about 40 years.

Some clones are missing from TCRdb's copy, which holds only in-frame ones; the method was immunoSEQ multiplex PCR. The sample includes just over 35,000 clones, about 80% of them seen just once. The sequenced material came from naive CD4+ T cells from PBMCs, cultured in vitro. Specified subset: naive CD4+ T cells isolated by negative enrichment. The TCR sequence derives from an adult with COVID-19.

CDR3: CASSTGGRTGGPEAFF. In DNA form, the CDR3 reads TGTGCCAGCTCAACCGGAGGCCGGACGGGGGGCCCTGAAGCTTTCTTT. The chain recombines TRBV18 with TRBJ1-1; weak D call: TRBD1 (6 bases). Between the trimmed V and J ends, which lost 5 bases and 6 bases, there was a span of 22 bases. CDR3 length equals 16 residues. In germline, CDR1 is KGHSH, CDR2 LQKENI.